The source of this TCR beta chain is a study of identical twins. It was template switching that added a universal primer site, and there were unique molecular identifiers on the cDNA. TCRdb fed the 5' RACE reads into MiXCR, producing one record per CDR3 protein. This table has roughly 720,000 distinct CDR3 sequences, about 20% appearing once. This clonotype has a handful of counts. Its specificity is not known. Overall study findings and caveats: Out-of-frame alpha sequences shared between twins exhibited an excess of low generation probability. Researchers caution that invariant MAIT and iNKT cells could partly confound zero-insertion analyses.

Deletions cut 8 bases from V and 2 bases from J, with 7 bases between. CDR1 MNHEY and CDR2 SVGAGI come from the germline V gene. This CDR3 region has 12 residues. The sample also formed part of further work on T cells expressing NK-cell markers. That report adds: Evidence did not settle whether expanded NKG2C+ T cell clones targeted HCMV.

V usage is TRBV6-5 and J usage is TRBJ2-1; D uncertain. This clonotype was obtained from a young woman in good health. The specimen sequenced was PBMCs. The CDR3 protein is CASAAPYNEQFF. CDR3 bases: TGTGCCAGCGCCGCACCCTACAATGAGCAGTTCTTC.